This is a list of T cell receptor beta chains from one sample in a study of OX40 agonist ivuxolimab in advanced cancers. Some clones are missing from TCRdb's copy, which holds only in-frame ones; the method was immunoSEQ multiplex PCR. The sample records fewer than 130,000 clones, over 85% being singletons. The sample here was CD4+ or CD8+ T cells sorted from blood, taken in a trial of the OX40 agonist ivuxolimab. These receptors originate from an adult with an advanced solid tumor such as melanoma, head and neck, liver or kidney cancer. CDR3s include the opening cysteine and the closing phenylalanine or tryptophan. The D gene is left open where the match is weak. For some rows the clone size is stated as once, few or many, or as a class when expanded; others skip it.

clone size: NA; J gene: TRBJ2-7; V gene: TRBV29-1; D gene: NA; CDR3 DNA: TGCAGCGCGGGAGAGATCTCCTACGAGCAGTACTTC; CDR3 protein: CSAGEISYEQYF
clone size: NA; J gene: TRBJ2-1; V gene: TRBV7-9; D gene: NA; CDR3 DNA: TGTGCCAGCAGCTTAGAGGCAGGGGATCGTAATGAGCAGTTCTTC; CDR3 protein: CASSLEAGDRNEQFF
clone size: NA; J gene: TRBJ2-7; V gene: TRBV27; D gene: TRBD2; CDR3 DNA: TGTGCCAGCAGTTGGGCTAGCGGGAGCGACGAGCAGTACTTC; CDR3 protein: CASSWASGSDEQYF
clone size: NA; J gene: TRBJ1-3; V gene: TRBV9; D gene: NA; CDR3 DNA: TGTGCCAGCAGCGTAGCTTCTGGAGTAGGGGCGGCTGGAAACACCATATATTTT; CDR3 protein: CASSVASGVGAAGNTIYF
clone size: NA; J gene: TRBJ2-7; V gene: TRBV28; D gene: NA; CDR3 DNA: TGTGCCAGCAGTCCCCCTTCCAGGAACGAGCAGTACTTC; CDR3 protein: CASSPPSRNEQYF
clone size: NA; J gene: TRBJ1-3; V gene: TRBV19; D gene: NA; CDR3 DNA: TGTGCCAGTAGTATAGATACCACGGACAGCTCTGGAAACACCATATATTTT; CDR3 protein: CASSIDTTDSSGNTIYF
clone size: few; J gene: TRBJ1-2; V gene: TRBV4-3; D gene: NA; CDR3 DNA: TGCGCCAGCAGCCAAGATCGGGGGAGCTATGGCTACACCTTC; CDR3 protein: CASSQDRGSYGYTF
clone size: NA; J gene: TRBJ1-2; V gene: TRBV11-2; D gene: NA; CDR3 DNA: TGTGCCAGCAGCTTAGCGATATCCTATGGCTACACCTTC; CDR3 protein: CASSLAISYGYTF
clone size: NA; J gene: TRBJ2-7; V gene: TRBV7-2; D gene: TRBD1; CDR3 DNA: TGTGCCAGCAGCTTGTTACTTAGGGGGCAAGAGCAGTACTTC; CDR3 protein: CASSLLLRGQEQYF
clone size: few; J gene: TRBJ2-5; V gene: TRBV5-5; D gene: TRBD1; CDR3 DNA: TGTGCCAGCAGCTGGGGGACGACAGGGGGCCGTAGAGAGACCCAGTACTTC; CDR3 protein: CASSWGTTGGRRETQYF
clone size: NA; J gene: TRBJ1-1; V gene: TRBV28; D gene: TRBD1; CDR3 DNA: TGTGCCAGCAGGACAGGGGAAGCTGAAGCTTTCTTT; CDR3 protein: CASRTGEAEAFF
clone size: NA; J gene: TRBJ2-7; V gene: TRBV27; D gene: NA; CDR3 DNA: TGTGCCAGCAGTCGCCAACAGGGTTTCGGCTCCTACGAGCAGTACTTC; CDR3 protein: CASSRQQGFGSYEQYF
clone size: NA; J gene: TRBJ2-2; V gene: TRBV19; D gene: TRBD2; CDR3 DNA: TGTGCCAGTAGTATAGCGGGAGGGCCGGCCGGGGAGCTGTTTTTT; CDR3 protein: CASSIAGGPAGELFF
clone size: NA; J gene: TRBJ2-1; V gene: TRBV7-2; D gene: NA; CDR3 DNA: TGTGCCAGCAGCTTAGACGCCTACAATGAGCAGTTCTTC; CDR3 protein: CASSLDAYNEQFF
clone size: NA; J gene: TRBJ2-3; V gene: TRBV5-4; D gene: NA; CDR3 DNA: TGTGCCAGCAGCTCTAGCGCAGATACGCAGTATTTT; CDR3 protein: CASSSSADTQYF
clone size: NA; J gene: TRBJ2-5; V gene: TRBV4-3; D gene: NA; CDR3 DNA: TGCGCCAGCAGCCAAAGGAGACGGGAGGTAGGGGGGGAGACCCAGTACTTC; CDR3 protein: CASSQRRREVGGETQYF
clone size: few; J gene: TRBJ2-3; V gene: TRBV29-1; D gene: NA; CDR3 DNA: TGCAGCGTTGTTAAGGATACAGATACGCAGTATTTT; CDR3 protein: CSVVKDTDTQYF
clone size: NA; J gene: TRBJ2-4; V gene: TRBV19; D gene: NA; CDR3 DNA: TGTGCCAGTAGTCTGGCTCTCGCGGGCCTGCTAGCCAAAAACATTCAGTACTTC; CDR3 protein: CASSLALAGLLAKNIQYF
clone size: NA; J gene: TRBJ1-1; V gene: TRBV7-2; D gene: TRBD1; CDR3 DNA: TGTGCCAGCAGCTTTAATCAGGGGGGAACTGAAGCTTTCTTT; CDR3 protein: CASSFNQGGTEAFF
clone size: NA; J gene: TRBJ2-7; V gene: TRBV11-1; D gene: NA; CDR3 DNA: TGTGCCAGCAGCTTAGCTAGCGGAGCAGCCTACGAGCAGTACTTC; CDR3 protein: CASSLASGAAYEQYF
clone size: NA; J gene: TRBJ1-1; V gene: TRBV2; D gene: NA; CDR3 DNA: TGTGCCAGCAGTGAAGAGATTAAATCTGAAGCTTTCTTT; CDR3 protein: CASSEEIKSEAFF
clone size: NA; J gene: TRBJ2-7; V gene: TRBV6-6; D gene: TRBD1; CDR3 DNA: TGTGCCAGCACCGAGACAGGGGCTAACTACGAGCAGTACTTC; CDR3 protein: CASTETGANYEQYF
clone size: NA; J gene: TRBJ2-3; V gene: TRBV23-1; D gene: NA; CDR3 DNA: TGCGCCAGCAGTCAATCGACACTGAAAAACACAGATACGCAGTATTTT; CDR3 protein: CASSQSTLKNTDTQYF
clone size: NA; J gene: TRBJ2-5; V gene: TRBV19; D gene: TRBD1; CDR3 DNA: TGTGCCACCAGGGACAGGGTTACTCAAGAGACCCAGTACTTC; CDR3 protein: CATRDRVTQETQYF
clone size: NA; J gene: TRBJ2-5; V gene: TRBV7-9; D gene: NA; CDR3 DNA: TGTGCCAGCGAGGGGGAGACCCAGTACTTC; CDR3 protein: CASEGETQYF
clone size: NA; J gene: TRBJ2-7; V gene: TRBV19; D gene: TRBD1; CDR3 DNA: TGTGCCAGTAGTTCACCTCGGACAGGTTCCTACGAGCAGTACTTC; CDR3 protein: CASSSPRTGSYEQYF
clone size: NA; J gene: TRBJ2-7; V gene: TRBV27; D gene: NA; CDR3 DNA: TGTGCCAGCAGTTTAGCCCCTCCCCCGGATTACGAGCAGTACTTC; CDR3 protein: CASSLAPPPDYEQYF
clone size: few; J gene: TRBJ2-1; V gene: TRBV2; D gene: NA; CDR3 DNA: TGTGCCAGCAGTGAGTGGAGAGAGCAGTTCTTC; CDR3 protein: CASSEWREQFF
clone size: few; J gene: TRBJ2-3; V gene: TRBV27; D gene: NA; CDR3 DNA: TGTGCCAGCAGCCGATTCAGAGGTGCAGGGAGCACAGATACGCAGTATTTT; CDR3 protein: CASSRFRGAGSTDTQYF
clone size: NA; J gene: TRBJ2-7; V gene: TRBV10-2; D gene: TRBD1; CDR3 DNA: TGCGCCAGCAGAAAACAGGGGGCGAAGGGGCAGTACTTC; CDR3 protein: CASRKQGAKGQYF
clone size: once; J gene: TRBJ1-5; V gene: TRBV6-5; D gene: TRBD1; CDR3 DNA: TGTGCCAGCAGCCCTGACAGGGGCAGCAATCAGCCCCAGCATTTT; CDR3 protein: CASSPDRGSNQPQHF
clone size: NA; J gene: TRBJ1-2; V gene: TRBV9; D gene: NA; CDR3 DNA: TGTGCCAGCAGCGTAGTCCCGGAAGGTGGCTACACCTTC; CDR3 protein: CASSVVPEGGYTF
clone size: NA; J gene: TRBJ2-6; V gene: TRBV5-5; D gene: TRBD2; CDR3 DNA: TGTGCCAGCAGCTCGGACCGGACTAGATCTTCCTCTGGGGCCAACGTCCTGACTTTC; CDR3 protein: CASSSDRTRSSSGANVLTF
clone size: NA; J gene: TRBJ2-7; V gene: TRBV29-1; D gene: NA; CDR3 DNA: TGCAGCGTTGTGAGGGGGGCCTACGAGCAGTACTTC; CDR3 protein: CSVVRGAYEQYF
clone size: NA; J gene: TRBJ2-1; V gene: TRBV4-1; D gene: NA; CDR3 DNA: TGCGCCAGCAGCCAAGATGGTGCGCAGGGCAATGAGCAGTTCTTC; CDR3 protein: CASSQDGAQGNEQFF
clone size: few; J gene: TRBJ2-7; V gene: TRBV5-4; D gene: NA; CDR3 DNA: TGTGCCAGCAGCTTGGACGTTACCTACGAGCAGTACTTC; CDR3 protein: CASSLDVTYEQYF
clone size: NA; J gene: TRBJ1-1; V gene: TRBV2; D gene: NA; CDR3 DNA: TGTGCCACCCGATCGCCACCAGGGAACACTGAAGCTTTCTTT; CDR3 protein: CATRSPPGNTEAFF
clone size: NA; J gene: TRBJ1-3; V gene: TRBV9; D gene: NA; CDR3 DNA: TGTGCCAGCAGCCCCGGGACTGCCTCTGGAAACACCATATATTTT; CDR3 protein: CASSPGTASGNTIYF
clone size: NA; J gene: TRBJ1-4; V gene: TRBV5-4; D gene: NA; CDR3 DNA: TGTGCCAGCAGCCCCGGAGGAGGGTGGGACGCAACTAATGAAAAACTGTTTTTT; CDR3 protein: CASSPGGGWDATNEKLFF
clone size: NA; J gene: TRBJ1-1; V gene: TRBV7-2; D gene: NA; CDR3 DNA: TGTGCCAGCAGCTTAGGTCGGACGAACACTGAAGCTTTCTTT; CDR3 protein: CASSLGRTNTEAFF
clone size: once; J gene: TRBJ1-5; V gene: TRBV11-2; D gene: TRBD1; CDR3 DNA: TGTGCCAGCAGCAAGGGGGGGGACAGAGATCAGCCCCAGCATTTT; CDR3 protein: CASSKGGDRDQPQHF
clone size: NA; J gene: TRBJ2-3; V gene: TRBV7-2; D gene: TRBD1; CDR3 DNA: TGTGCCAGCAGCGAATGGACAGGGGACGGCGATACGCAGTATTTT; CDR3 protein: CASSEWTGDGDTQYF
clone size: NA; J gene: TRBJ2-3; V gene: TRBV7-9; D gene: NA; CDR3 DNA: TGTGCCAGCAGCTTACAGGCAGATACGCAGTATTTT; CDR3 protein: CASSLQADTQYF
clone size: once; J gene: TRBJ2-5; V gene: TRBV4-2; D gene: NA; CDR3 DNA: TGTGCCAGCAGCCAAGAAGTCCAGGGGGGGCCCCTACAAGAGACCCAGTACTTC; CDR3 protein: CASSQEVQGGPLQETQYF
clone size: once; J gene: TRBJ2-7; V gene: TRBV30; D gene: NA; CDR3 DNA: TGTGCCTGGGAACAAGACTACGCCCCGGGGGAGCAGTACTTC; CDR3 protein: CAWEQDYAPGEQYF
clone size: NA; J gene: TRBJ2-1; V gene: TRBV2; D gene: NA; CDR3 DNA: TGTGCCAGCAGTGTAGGACGTTATGAGCAGTTCTTC; CDR3 protein: CASSVGRYEQFF
clone size: NA; J gene: TRBJ2-1; V gene: TRBV4-1; D gene: NA; CDR3 DNA: TGCGCCAGCAGCCAGGAAGTCCGGGTAATCCTCGGTGAGCAGTTCTTC; CDR3 protein: CASSQEVRVILGEQFF